This passage covers 10 T cell receptor beta chains from one sample sequenced in a study of regulatory T cells in long-lasting Graves disease. This sample's time point: newly diagnosed GD, antithyroid drugs for less than 3 months. Generation of the TCR library employed RNA extracted from PBMCs. Arm-PCR of CDR3 regions with iRepertoire HTBI primers generated TCR beta libraries. TCRdb fed the multiplex PCR reads into MiXCR, producing one record per CDR3 protein. Seen here are 300,000 to 400,000 distinct CDR3 sequences, about 20% observed once, and the top ten hold more than 35%. The sample in question was peripheral blood mononuclear cells (PBMCs), obtained at new diagnosis, from a patient treated with antithyroid drugs. The receptors were gathered from a female donor with Graves disease.

This clonotype was seen at least ten times. V usage is TRBV29-1 and J usage is TRBJ2-3; D not certain. The CDR3 consists of 16 residues. Trimming left V 0 bases short and J 1 base short, with 14 bases between. Germline assignment: CDR1 SQVTM and CDR2 ANQGSEA. CDR3 residues: CSVEDLITQGTDTQYF. The DNA for the CDR3 is TGCAGCGTTGAAGATCTTATTACGCAGGGCACAGATACGCAGTATTTT.

V gene TRBV6-5 combines with J gene TRBJ2-7, with D maybe TRBD1 (7 bases). V shed 2 bases and J shed 1 base, with 12 bases lying between them. CDR3 length: 15 amino acids. Germline V lookup: CDR1 MNHEY, CDR2 SVGAGI. The CDR3 region has the DNA TGTGCCAGCAGTTACGAGGGGGCGGGGTCCTACGAGCAGTACTTC. It encodes CASSYEGAGSYEQYF.

As for this clonotype: This could be a read error, since a much larger clone is one nucleotide away. The conserved phenylalanine or tryptophan is not found at the CDR3 terminus, so this likely reflects a read error. This rearrangement joins TRBV20-1 to TRBJ2-3, with 9 nucleotides matching TRBD1. J lost 3 bases, V lost 6 bases, and 7 bases had no gene match. The CDR3 loop spans 14 amino acids. In germline, CDR1 is DFQATT, CDR2 SNEGSKA (reference sequence). Written as DNA, the CDR3 is TGCAGTGCGTCCCGGGACAGGGAGACAGATACGCAGTATCTT. Protein product: CSASRDRETDTQYL.

This clonotype was counted at least ten times. The CDR3 is CASSLQAHNSPLHF. Written as DNA, the CDR3 is TGTGCCAGCAGTCTACAGGCCCATAATTCACCCCTCCACTTT. This rearrangement joins TRBV27 to TRBJ1-6, with a tentative D call TRBD1 (5 bases). From germline, CDR1 is MNHEY and CDR2 SMNVEV (reference sequence). The V end was cut by 5 bases, the J end by 5 bases, with 10 bases between. The CDR3 totals 14 residues.

This clonotype came up many times. The J gene is TRBJ2-7, the V gene TRBV28; 13 bases line up with TRBD2. CDR1 is MDHEN and CDR2 is SYDVKM in the germline V gene. CDR3 size: 17 residues. V lost 11 bases to trimming and J lost 4 bases; unmatched junction nucleotides: 17. CDR3 sequence reads: CAASTKGLAGAKYEQYF. Written as DNA, the CDR3 is TGTGCCGCATCAACCAAAGGACTAGCGGGAGCTAAGTACGAGCAGTACTTC.

This clonotype was found a few times. The rearrangement uses TRBV5-1 and TRBJ2-3; 8 positions match TRBD2. Germline V gene lookup returns CDR1 SGHRS and CDR2 YFSETQ. J was trimmed by 10 bases and V by 5 bases; bases with no gene match: 15. There are 15 residues in the CDR3. The CDR3 region is CASSSTSGGASSQYF. DNA for the CDR3: TGCGCCAGCAGTTCCACTAGCGGTGGAGCCTCTTCGCAGTATTTT.

This clonotype was seen a few times. The chain employs TRBV20-1 and TRBJ2-7; 10 positions agree with TRBD2. This CDR3 region has 14 residues. Germline-derived CDR1 and CDR2 are DFQATT and SNEGSKA (reference sequence). The V gene end was trimmed by 0 bases and the J gene end by 12 bases; junction bases not matched to a gene: 11. This CDR3 reads CSARERGLAGVTYF. The CDR3, as DNA: TGCAGTGCTAGAGAAAGAGGGCTAGCGGGAGTAACGTACTTC.

This clonotype came up many times. The chain combines TRBV19 with TRBJ2-1; D is undetermined. Trimming stripped 3 bases from V and 0 bases from J, with 9 bases between. Germline CDR1 and CDR2: LNHDA and SQIVND (reference sequence). The CDR3 loop spans 15 amino acids. The CDR3 sequence: CASSMIRSSYNEQFF. The CDR3 DNA follows: TGTGCCAGTAGTATGATCCGGAGCTCCTACAATGAGCAGTTCTTC.

V gene TRBV11-2 combines with J gene TRBJ1-4; D unclear. This CDR3 contains 14 residues. The germline V gene has CDR1 SGHAT and CDR2 FQNNGV. Trimming took off 6 bases at V and 7 bases at J, with 15 bases between the two ends. CDR3: CASSAVGPFEKLFF. The CDR3 region has the DNA TGTGCCAGCAGTGCGGTAGGGCCTTTTGAAAAACTGTTTTTT.

This rearrangement joins TRBV20-1 to TRBJ2-3; 9 bases match TRBD2. Germline trimming cut 3 bases from V and 0 bases from J; bases unmatched to any gene: 1. Germline loops: CDR1 DFQATT, CDR2 SNEGSKA (reference sequence). The CDR3 length is 14 residues. CDR3 in amino acids: CSARAGGSTDTQYF. The CDR3 bases are TGCAGTGCTAGGGCGGGAGGGAGCACAGATACGCAGTATTTT.